Listed below are T cell receptor beta chains from one sample, sequenced in a study of technical replicates of blood from a handful of donors. The assay was immunoSEQ multiplex PCR, and TCRdb's table has in-frame clones only and misses some. The sample consists of roughly 14,000 clones, over 80% of them appearing once. The sample was PBMCs. The receptors derive from a human donor in good health. Both conserved end residues are part of each CDR3. Fields, in order: clone size, J gene, V gene, D gene, CDR3 length, CDR3 protein, CDR3 DNA. A D gene is named only where the DNA matches it firmly. Part of the rows lack a size; the others show once, few, many or a class for expanded clones.

-	TRBJ2-1	TRBV19	TRBD2	14	CASSIGGRVYEQFF	TGTGCCAGTAGTATAGGCGGGAGAGTCTATGAGCAGTTCTTC
-	TRBJ2-1	TRBV7-2	TRBD1	15	CASSAGQGFGDEQFF	TGTGCCAGCAGCGCCGGACAGGGGTTTGGGGATGAGCAGTTCTTC
few	TRBJ1-2	TRBV5-1	TRBD1	14	CASSSDRDYYGYTF	TGCGCCAGCAGCTCGGACAGGGATTACTATGGCTACACCTTC
-	TRBJ1-4	TRBV5-1	TRBD1	14	CASSPGQSREKLFF	TGCGCCAGCAGCCCGGGACAGAGTCGCGAAAAACTGTTTTTT
-	TRBJ2-1	TRBV7-6	-	13	CASSLAGVNEQFF	TGTGCCAGCAGCTTAGCCGGGGTCAATGAGCAGTTCTTC
-	TRBJ1-5	TRBV6-1	-	13	CASSGEYNQPQHF	TGTGCCAGCAGTGGGGAGTACAATCAGCCCCAGCATTTT
-	TRBJ2-5	TRBV5-4	-	15	CASTRRGIYQETQYF	TGTGCCAGCACCCGACGGGGAATCTACCAAGAGACCCAGTACTTC
-	TRBJ2-3	TRBV10-3	TRBD2	14	CAIRPGGRADTQYF	TGTGCCATCAGACCTGGCGGGAGGGCCGATACGCAGTATTTT
-	TRBJ2-1	TRBV7-3	TRBD2	16	CASAGGVWNRDNEQFF	TGTGCCAGCGCGGGAGGGGTTTGGAACAGGGACAATGAGCAGTTCTTC
-	TRBJ1-5	TRBV2	TRBD1	14	CASTGTGGNQPQHF	TGTGCCAGCACCGGGACAGGGGGCAATCAGCCCCAGCATTTT
-	TRBJ2-2	TRBV9	-	16	CASSVASGLNTGELFF	TGTGCCAGCAGCGTAGCGAGCGGGTTAAACACCGGGGAGCTGTTTTTT
-	TRBJ2-5	TRBV4-1	TRBD1	15	CASSQGDREAETQYF	TGCGCCAGCAGCCAAGGTGACAGGGAAGCAGAGACCCAGTACTTC
-	TRBJ2-3	TRBV7-9	TRBD2	18	CASSARPKLAGGSDTQYF	TGTGCCAGCAGCGCCCGTCCCAAGCTAGCGGGAGGGTCAGATACGCAGTATTTT
-	TRBJ2-7	TRBV30	-	16	CAWSPGGFSSSYEQYF	TGTGCCTGGAGTCCGGGCGGGTTTTCGAGCTCCTACGAGCAGTACTTC
-	TRBJ2-5	TRBV7-9	TRBD1	16	CASSPQGAGGWETQYF	TGTGCCAGCAGCCCACAGGGGGCAGGTGGTTGGGAGACCCAGTACTTC
-	TRBJ2-7	TRBV6-4	TRBD2	15	CASSSLAGAAYEQYF	TGTGCCAGCAGTTCGTTAGCGGGAGCAGCCTACGAGCAGTACTTC
-	TRBJ2-1	TRBV2	-	21	CASSRVSQSPLENNPPLEQFF	TGTGCCAGCAGCCGTGTTTCCCAGTCCCCCCTGGAGAATAATCCGCCCCTTGAGCAGTTCTTC
-	TRBJ2-1	TRBV27	TRBD2	16	CASSSRTSGSSNEQFF	TGTGCCAGCAGTTCCCGGACTAGCGGGAGCTCAAATGAGCAGTTCTTC
-	TRBJ1-2	TRBV5-6	-	13	CASTRGRGYGYTF	TGTGCCAGCACCAGAGGCAGGGGTTATGGCTACACCTTC
-	TRBJ2-1	TRBV4-2	TRBD2	18	CASSQEGPGTSEYNEQFF	TGTGCCAGCAGCCAAGAAGGTCCCGGGACTAGCGAGTACAATGAGCAGTTCTTC
-	TRBJ2-7	TRBV15	-	15	CATSRDLLLGHEQYF	TGTGCCACCAGCAGAGATCTCCTTTTGGGCCACGAGCAGTACTTC
-	TRBJ1-2	TRBV4-2	TRBD1	15	CASSQPGQGASGYTF	TGTGCCAGCAGCCAGCCGGGACAGGGGGCATCTGGCTACACCTTC
-	TRBJ2-7	TRBV28	TRBD1	16	CASSFVWDRRTYEQYF	TGTGCCAGCAGTTTTGTTTGGGACAGGCGCACCTACGAGCAGTACTTC
-	TRBJ2-2	TRBV10-3	TRBD2	17	CAISDSGLAMNTGELFF	TGTGCCATCAGTGATTCGGGACTAGCGATGAACACCGGGGAGCTGTTTTTT
few	TRBJ1-5	TRBV28	TRBD1	13	CASSGTAYQPQHF	TGTGCCAGCAGTGGGACAGCCTATCAGCCCCAGCATTTT
-	TRBJ1-4	TRBV18	-	12	CASSGSNEKLFF	TGTGCCAGCTCAGGGAGTAATGAGAAACTGTTTTTT
-	TRBJ2-1	TRBV2	-	13	CASSSNQYNEQFF	TGTGCCAGCAGCTCAAACCAGTACAATGAGCAGTTCTTC
-	TRBJ1-2	TRBV7-9	TRBD1	15	CASSSGTDLLYGYTF	TGTGCCAGCAGCTCCGGGACAGACCTACTCTATGGCTACACCTTC
-	TRBJ1-1	TRBV2	TRBD1	13	CASTDRPSTEAFF	TGTGCCAGCACGGACAGGCCGAGCACTGAAGCTTTCTTT
-	TRBJ1-5	TRBV25-1	TRBD1	15	CASSERQGDGQPQHF	TGTGCCAGCAGTGAAAGACAGGGGGACGGGCAGCCCCAGCATTTT
-	TRBJ2-7	TRBV18	TRBD1	13	CASSPGQAIEQYF	TGTGCCAGCTCACCCGGACAGGCAATCGAGCAGTACTTC
-	TRBJ2-2	TRBV11-3	TRBD1	17	CASSLDMGTGRTGELFF	TGTGCCAGCAGCTTAGATATGGGGACAGGAAGAACCGGGGAGCTGTTTTTT
-	TRBJ2-7	TRBV7-9	-	14	CASSLLSGPYEQYF	TGTGCCAGCAGCTTACTTAGCGGACCCTACGAGCAGTACTTC
-	TRBJ2-1	TRBV18	TRBD2	14	CASSPASGSNEQFF	TGTGCCAGCTCACCAGCCAGCGGGAGTAATGAGCAGTTCTTC
-	TRBJ2-4	TRBV5-1	-	14	CASSLFGGVDIQYF	TGCGCCAGCAGCTTGTTCGGGGGAGTGGACATTCAGTACTTC
once	TRBJ2-7	TRBV6-1	TRBD1	14	CASWDTGGREEQYF	TGTGCCAGCTGGGATACAGGGGGCAGGGAAGAGCAGTACTTC
-	TRBJ2-7	TRBV6-5	TRBD2	13	CASSALTSAQTQF	TGTGCCAGCAGTGCCCTCACTAGCGCCCAGACACAATTC
-	TRBJ1-2	TRBV28	TRBD1	14	CASSGQGPNYGYTF	TGTGCCAGCAGTGGACAGGGGCCTAACTATGGCTACACCTTC
-	TRBJ2-7	TRBV6-5	-	14	CASSPTLEGGEQYF	TGTGCCAGCAGCCCGACGCTTGAAGGGGGCGAGCAGTACTTC
-	TRBJ2-5	TRBV7-2	-	13	CASSLVSSVAQYF	TGTGCCAGCAGCTTAGTTTCCTCGGTGGCCCAGTACTTC
-	TRBJ2-3	TRBV30	TRBD2	16	CAWSVGASGSTDTQYF	TGTGCCTGGAGTGTAGGGGCTAGCGGAAGCACAGATACGCAGTATTTT
-	TRBJ1-1	TRBV11-2	-	12	CASSPQEGKAFF	TGTGCCAGCAGTCCTCAGGAGGGTAAAGCTTTCTTT
-	TRBJ1-4	TRBV6-7	-	14	CASSYSAGHEKLFF	TGTGCCAGCAGTTACTCAGCAGGGCACGAAAAACTGTTTTTT
once	TRBJ1-1	TRBV5-6	TRBD1	13	CASSYPDRAEAFF	TGTGCCAGCAGCTACCCCGACAGGGCTGAAGCTTTCTTT
medium-sized	TRBJ2-3	TRBV5-4	TRBD2	17	CASSVRLAGGPTDTQYF	TGTGCCAGCAGCGTGAGACTAGCGGGAGGTCCCACAGATACGCAGTATTTT
-	TRBJ2-3	TRBV30	TRBD2	13	CAWSVAGVITQYF	TGTGCCTGGAGTGTAGCGGGAGTGATTACGCAGTATTTT
few	TRBJ2-1	TRBV19	TRBD2	15	CASSTLAGAYNEQFF	TGTGCCAGTAGTACCCTAGCGGGGGCCTACAATGAGCAGTTCTTC
-	TRBJ2-3	TRBV28	TRBD2	15	CASRGAGVSTDTQYF	TGTGCCAGCAGGGGAGCGGGAGTGTCTACAGATACGCAGTATTTT
-	TRBJ2-2	TRBV10-3	TRBD1	20	CAISESLPGQGVKNTGELFF	TGTGCCATCAGTGAGTCGCTACCGGGACAGGGAGTAAAGAACACCGGGGAGCTGTTTTTT
-	TRBJ1-1	TRBV28	TRBD1	13	CASSSGTGGPGFF	TGTGCCAGCAGCTCTGGGACAGGCGGACCGGGTTTCTTT
-	TRBJ2-1	TRBV11-3	TRBD2	16	CASSSTGTSGSNEQFF	TGTGCCAGCAGCTCGACCGGGACTAGCGGGAGCAATGAGCAGTTCTTC
once	TRBJ2-5	TRBV11-2	TRBD2	15	CASSSGTSSQETQYF	TGTGCCAGCAGCTCCGGGACTAGCTCGCAAGAGACCCAGTACTTC
few	TRBJ2-7	TRBV2	-	12	CASTSDTYEQYF	TGTGCCAGCACTAGCGATACCTACGAGCAGTACTTC
-	TRBJ2-1	TRBV7-9	TRBD2	14	CASSSGLAANEQFF	TGTGCCAGCAGCTCGGGACTAGCGGCTAATGAGCAGTTCTTC
-	TRBJ1-1	TRBV2	-	12	CASRRDITEAFF	TGTGCCAGCAGACGGGACATCACTGAAGCTTTCTTT